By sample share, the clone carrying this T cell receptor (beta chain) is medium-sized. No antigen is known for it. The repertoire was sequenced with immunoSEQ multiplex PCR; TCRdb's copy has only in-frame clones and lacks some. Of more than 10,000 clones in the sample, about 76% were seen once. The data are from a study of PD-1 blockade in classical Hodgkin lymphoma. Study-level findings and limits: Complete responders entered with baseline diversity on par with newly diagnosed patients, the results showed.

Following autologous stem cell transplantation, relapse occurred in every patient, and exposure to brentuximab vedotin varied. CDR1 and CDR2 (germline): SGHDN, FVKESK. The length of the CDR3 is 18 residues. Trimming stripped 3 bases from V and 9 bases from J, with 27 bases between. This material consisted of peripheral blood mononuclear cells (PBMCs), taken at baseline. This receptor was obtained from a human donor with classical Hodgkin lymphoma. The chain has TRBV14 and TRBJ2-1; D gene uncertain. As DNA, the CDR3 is TGTGCCAGCAGCCAGTTAGGACCCCTTAGGATCTCCCAAATTGAGCAGTTCTTC. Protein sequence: CASSQLGPLRISQIEQFF. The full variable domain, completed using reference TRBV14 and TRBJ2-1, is EAGVTQFPSHSVIEKGQTVTLRCDPISGHDNLYWYRRVMGKEIKFLLHFVKESKQDESGMPNNRFLAERTGGTYSTLKVQPAELEDSGVYFCASSQLGPLRISQIEQFFGPGTRLTVL.